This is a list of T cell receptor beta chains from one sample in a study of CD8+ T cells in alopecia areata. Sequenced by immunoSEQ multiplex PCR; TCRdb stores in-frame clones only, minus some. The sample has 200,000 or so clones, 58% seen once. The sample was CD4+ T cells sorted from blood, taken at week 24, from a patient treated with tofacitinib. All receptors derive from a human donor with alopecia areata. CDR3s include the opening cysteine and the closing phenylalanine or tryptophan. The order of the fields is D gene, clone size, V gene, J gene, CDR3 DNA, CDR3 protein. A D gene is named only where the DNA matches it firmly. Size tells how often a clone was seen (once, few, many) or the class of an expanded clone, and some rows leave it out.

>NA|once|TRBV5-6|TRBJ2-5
TGTGCCAGCAGCCGGGACTTACTCCAAGAGACCCAGTACTTC
CASSRDLLQETQYF
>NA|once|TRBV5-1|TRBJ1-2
TGCGCCAGCAGCTACGCACGGGGGGACTATGGCTACACCTTC
CASSYARGDYGYTF
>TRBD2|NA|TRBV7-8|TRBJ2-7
TGTGCCAGCAACGCTGGTAGCGGGGGTCTATACGAGCAGTACTTC
CASNAGSGGLYEQYF
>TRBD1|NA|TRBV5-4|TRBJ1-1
TGTGCCAGCAGCCTCGGACAGGGCAATGAAGCTTTCTTT
CASSLGQGNEAFF
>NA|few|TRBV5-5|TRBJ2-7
TGTGCCAGCAGCCGGATCCCGGATAGCTCCTACGAGCAGTACTTC
CASSRIPDSSYEQYF
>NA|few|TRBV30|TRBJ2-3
TGTGCCTGGAGCCCCGCAATCCCAGATACGCAGTATTTT
CAWSPAIPDTQYF
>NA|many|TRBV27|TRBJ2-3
TGTGCCAGCAGTACCACCAGGGGAATTCAGTATTTT
CASSTTRGIQYF
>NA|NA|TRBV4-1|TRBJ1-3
TGCGCCAGCAGCCAAGGGACACCCGGAAACACCATATATTTT
CASSQGTPGNTIYF
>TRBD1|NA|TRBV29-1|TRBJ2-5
TGCAGCGTGGGCCGGGACAGGGGGCGTGAGCAGTACTTC
CSVGRDRGREQYF
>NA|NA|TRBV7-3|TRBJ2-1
TGTGCCAGCAGCCCCACCCCCTACAATGAGCAGTTCTTC
CASSPTPYNEQFF
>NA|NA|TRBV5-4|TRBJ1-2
TGTGCCAGCAGCGCTACCCAGACCGTAGGCTATGGCTACACCTTC
CASSATQTVGYGYTF
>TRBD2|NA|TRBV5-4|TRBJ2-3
TGTGCCAGCAGCTTTACTAGCGATGATACGCAGTATTTT
CASSFTSDDTQYF
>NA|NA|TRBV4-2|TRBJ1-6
TGTGCCAGCAGCCAACCAGGGACCAATTCACCCCTCCACTTT
CASSQPGTNSPLHF
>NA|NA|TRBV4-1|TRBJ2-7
TGCGCCAGCAGCCAAGGACTAGGGGGACTTGGCGAGCAGTACTTC
CASSQGLGGLGEQYF
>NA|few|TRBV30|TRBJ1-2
TGTGCCTGGAGCCGGGAGTCCGGGGTAGATGGCTACACCTTC
CAWSRESGVDGYTF
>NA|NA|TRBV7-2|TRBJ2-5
TGTGCCAGCAGCTTAGCTGAGACCCAGTACTTC
CASSLAETQYF
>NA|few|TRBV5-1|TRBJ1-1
TGCGCCAGCAGCTTGGGGGGCCTGACTGAAGCTTTCTTT
CASSLGGLTEAFF
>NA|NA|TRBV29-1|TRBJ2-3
TGCAGCGTTGAGGGCAGGGCAGGGGCAGATACGCAGTATTTT
CSVEGRAGADTQYF
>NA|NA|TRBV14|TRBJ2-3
TGTGCCAGCAGCCAGCCCGGGCCTAGCACAGATACGCAGTATTTT
CASSQPGPSTDTQYF
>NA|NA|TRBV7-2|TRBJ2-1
TGTGCCAGCAGCTTCCGGGGGAGAGCGGACAATGAGCAGTTCTTC
CASSFRGRADNEQFF
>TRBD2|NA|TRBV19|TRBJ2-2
TGTGCCAGTAGTATGCGTAGGCTAGCGGGAAAGGACGGGGAGCTGTTTTTT
CASSMRRLAGKDGELFF
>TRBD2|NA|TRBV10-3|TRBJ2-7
TGTGCCATCAGCATTACCGGGACTAGGGCCTCCTACGAGCAGTACTTC
CAISITGTRASYEQYF
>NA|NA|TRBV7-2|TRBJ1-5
TGTGCCAGCAGCGATAGCAATCAGCCCCAGCATTTT
CASSDSNQPQHF
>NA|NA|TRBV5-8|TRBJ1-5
TGTGCCAGCAGCTTGTTACGACAGATTAGCAATCAGCCCCAGCATTTT
CASSLLRQISNQPQHF
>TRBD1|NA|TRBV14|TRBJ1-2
TGTGCCAGCAGCCAAGATCTCGCGAGGGGGCTATATGGCTACACCTTC
CASSQDLARGLYGYTF
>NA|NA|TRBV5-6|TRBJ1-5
TGTGCCAGCAGCTTGGCACCAGGGGTACCCCAGCATTTT
CASSLAPGVPQHF
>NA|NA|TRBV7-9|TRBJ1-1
TGTGCCAGCAGGTACCTCTCCGAGGCTTTCTTT
CASRYLSEAFF